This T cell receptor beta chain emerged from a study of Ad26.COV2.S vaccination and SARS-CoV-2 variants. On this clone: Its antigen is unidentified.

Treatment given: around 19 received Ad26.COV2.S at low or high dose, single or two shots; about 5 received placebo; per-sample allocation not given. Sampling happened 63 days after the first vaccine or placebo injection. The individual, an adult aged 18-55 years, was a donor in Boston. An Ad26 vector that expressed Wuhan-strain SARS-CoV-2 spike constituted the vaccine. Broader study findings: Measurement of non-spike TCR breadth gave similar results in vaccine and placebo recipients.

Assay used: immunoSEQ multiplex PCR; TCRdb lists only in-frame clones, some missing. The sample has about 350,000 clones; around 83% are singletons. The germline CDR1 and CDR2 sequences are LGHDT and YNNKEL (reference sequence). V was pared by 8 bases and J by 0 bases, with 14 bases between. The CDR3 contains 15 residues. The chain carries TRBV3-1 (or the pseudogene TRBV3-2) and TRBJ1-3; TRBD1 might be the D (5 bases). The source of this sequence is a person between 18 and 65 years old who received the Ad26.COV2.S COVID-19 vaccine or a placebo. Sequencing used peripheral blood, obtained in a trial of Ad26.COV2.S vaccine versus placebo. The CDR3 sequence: CASEGSRDSGNTIYF. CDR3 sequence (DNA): TGTGCCAGCGAAGGGTCCAGGGACTCTGGAAACACCATATATTTT.